This is a list of T cell receptor beta chains from one sample in a study of siplizumab effects on memory and regulatory T cells. The repertoire was sequenced with immunoSEQ multiplex PCR; TCRdb's copy has only in-frame clones and lacks some. The sample lists 95,000 to 100,000 clones, 80% to 95% occurring once. Sequencing was performed on non-Treg CD4+ T cells sorted from blood. Receptors originate from a human donor in good health. Each CDR3 is given with its conserved first and last residue. D genes are given only for firm matches. Expanded clones get a size class; other rows say once, few or many, or leave the size out.

>.|TRBJ1-1|.|TRBV19
CASREEGGRMNTEAFF
TGTGCCAGTAGGGAGGAGGGGGGTAGGATGAACACTGAAGCTTTCTTT
>.|TRBJ1-3|.|TRBV10-3
CAISEGGSSGNTIYF
TGTGCCATCAGTGAGGGGGGCAGCTCTGGAAACACCATATATTTT
>.|TRBJ2-5|.|TRBV18
CASSRGAQETQYF
TGTGCCAGCTCACGTGGGGCGCAAGAGACCCAGTACTTC
>.|TRBJ2-7|.|TRBV9
CASSVGTGTPGKQYF
TGTGCCAGCAGCGTAGGAACAGGGACCCCGGGAAAGCAGTACTTC
>.|TRBJ2-7|.|TRBV7-2
CASSRSSYEQYF
TGTGCCAGCAGCCGGAGCTCCTACGAGCAGTACTTC
>.|TRBJ2-5|.|TRBV7-3
CASSQGGETQYF
TGTGCCAGCAGCCAGGGGGGAGAGACCCAGTACTTC
>TRBD2|TRBJ2-3|.|TRBV7-8
CASPAGGREDTQYF
TGTGCCAGCCCTGCGGGAGGGCGGGAAGATACGCAGTATTTT
>.|TRBJ1-1|.|TRBV2
CASSEALQGGEAFF
TGTGCCAGCAGTGAAGCTCTCCAGGGCGGTGAAGCTTTCTTT
>TRBD1|TRBJ1-2|.|TRBV2
CASSNKITGAGYTF
TGTGCCAGCAGCAATAAAATTACAGGGGCTGGCTACACCTTC
>.|TRBJ1-2|few|TRBV7-3
CASSYRDDYGYTF
TGTGCCAGCAGCTACAGGGACGACTATGGCTACACCTTC
>.|TRBJ1-2|many|TRBV11-2
CASSSAGANYGYTF
TGTGCCAGCAGCTCCGCGGGAGCTAACTATGGCTACACCTTC
>.|TRBJ1-5|.|TRBV29-1
CSVISGFNQPQHF
TGCAGCGTTATCTCGGGGTTCAATCAGCCCCAGCATTTT
>.|TRBJ2-1|few|TRBV10-1
CASSGSQDEQFF
TGCGCCAGTTCGGGGAGCCAAGATGAGCAGTTCTTC
>.|TRBJ2-1|.|TRBV12-5
CASGFPQSPSYNEQFF
TGTGCTAGTGGTTTCCCACAGTCTCCCTCCTACAATGAGCAGTTCTTC
>.|TRBJ2-3|.|TRBV11-2
CASSPDRSADTQYF
TGTGCCAGCAGCCCCGACAGGTCGGCAGATACGCAGTATTTT
>.|TRBJ1-1|once|TRBV6-6
CASSYAPPRWGTEAFF
TGTGCCAGCAGTTACGCGCCGCCTCGATGGGGCACTGAAGCTTTCTTT
>.|TRBJ1-4|.|TRBV4-1
CASSQESRERKLFF
TGCGCCAGCAGCCAAGAGTCCAGGGAGAGAAAACTGTTTTTT
>.|TRBJ1-4|.|TRBV11-2
CASSLDLGGGSEKLFF
TGTGCCAGCAGCTTAGATCTGGGAGGGGGAAGCGAAAAACTGTTTTTT
>.|TRBJ1-4|.|TRBV29-1
CSVAQGTANEKLFF
TGCAGCGTTGCTCAGGGGACCGCTAATGAAAAACTGTTTTTT
>.|TRBJ2-7|.|TRBV7-2
CASSLATERHF
TGTGCCAGCAGCTTAGCAACAGAGCGGCACTTC
>.|TRBJ1-4|.|TRBV6-5
CASSYSGGGVEKLFF
TGTGCCAGCAGTTACTCTGGGGGGGGAGTGGAAAAACTGTTTTTT
>TRBD2|TRBJ2-7|.|TRBV27
CASSSTSLLTYEQYF
TGTGCCAGCAGCTCGACTAGCCTGCTGACCTACGAGCAGTACTTC
>.|TRBJ2-4|.|TRBV28
CASSLGGAKNIQYF
TGTGCCAGCAGTTTGGGGGGAGCCAAAAACATTCAGTACTTC
>.|TRBJ2-7|.|TRBV6-5
CASSYSRDSYEQYF
TGTGCCAGCAGTTACTCGCGGGACAGCTACGAGCAGTACTTC
>.|TRBJ1-1|.|TRBV14
CASSQTQNTEAFF
TGTGCCAGCAGCCAGACCCAGAACACTGAAGCTTTCTTT
>.|TRBJ2-5|.|TRBV12-5
CASGGGGVQTQYF
TGTGCTAGTGGGGGGGGCGGTGTTCAGACCCAGTACTTC
>TRBD1|TRBJ2-5|few|TRBV10-3
CATERDSGRTQYF
TGTGCCACGGAAAGGGACAGTGGTAGGACCCAGTACTTC
>TRBD2|TRBJ2-5|.|TRBV7-2
CASSLGLAGASQETQYF
TGTGCCAGCAGCTTAGGGCTAGCGGGAGCCTCTCAAGAGACCCAGTACTTC
>.|TRBJ1-1|.|TRBV27
CASSLGRDLTEAFF
TGTGCCAGCAGTTTAGGCCGGGACCTCACTGAAGCTTTCTTT
>.|TRBJ2-1|once|TRBV9
CASSAAPQDNEQFF
TGTGCCAGCAGCGCCGCCCCCCAAGACAATGAGCAGTTCTTC
>.|TRBJ1-3|few|TRBV29-1
CSVETGLTGNTIYF
TGCAGCGTTGAGACGGGGTTAACTGGAAACACCATATATTTT
>TRBD1|TRBJ2-2|.|TRBV5-4
CASSAGQGATGELFF
TGTGCCAGCAGCGCCGGACAGGGGGCAACCGGGGAGCTGTTTTTT
>.|TRBJ2-5|.|TRBV19
CASSPPGVGGAETQYF
TGTGCCAGTAGTCCCCCCGGCGTAGGAGGGGCAGAGACCCAGTACTTC
>.|TRBJ2-3|.|TRBV7-8
CASSLAQGAGTDTQYF
TGTGCCAGCAGCTTAGCTCAAGGGGCTGGAACAGATACGCAGTATTTT
>.|TRBJ1-1|.|TRBV5-1
CASSLNRAQEAFF
TGCGCCAGCAGCTTAAACAGGGCACAAGAAGCTTTCTTT
>.|TRBJ2-3|.|TRBV9
CASSVDWRGPDTQYF
TGTGCCAGCAGCGTAGACTGGAGGGGCCCAGATACGCAGTATTTT
>TRBD1|TRBJ1-1|.|TRBV4-2
CASSQPGTGEAFF
TGTGCCAGCAGCCAACCTGGGACAGGGGAAGCTTTCTTT
>TRBD1|TRBJ1-5|few|TRBV2
CASSETGNQPQHF
TGTGCCAGCAGTGAGACAGGGAATCAGCCCCAGCATTTT
>TRBD2|TRBJ2-5|.|TRBV11-2
CASRLPGLAGRETQYF
TGTGCCAGCAGACTCCCGGGGCTAGCGGGACGGGAGACCCAGTACTTC
>.|TRBJ1-3|.|TRBV11-2
CASRPLQTSGNTIYF
TGTGCCAGCCGTCCTCTCCAGACCTCTGGAAACACCATATATTTT
>.|TRBJ2-7|.|TRBV28
CASSWGVDEQYF
TGTGCCAGCAGTTGGGGGGTTGACGAGCAGTACTTC
>TRBD1|TRBJ2-1|.|TRBV5-1
CASSSGTGGNEQFF
TGCGCCAGCAGTTCCGGGACAGGGGGCAATGAGCAGTTCTTC
>.|TRBJ2-7|.|TRBV18
CASSPPSGGEQYF
TGTGCCAGCTCACCACCCTCGGGGGGCGAACAGTACTTC
>.|TRBJ2-3|.|TRBV6-1
CASSGRDTQYF
TGTGCCAGCAGTGGTCGGGATACGCAGTATTTT
>.|TRBJ2-7|.|TRBV18
CASSPGAHVAYEQYF
TGTGCCAGCTCACCCGGGGCGCACGTAGCCTACGAGCAGTACTTC
>.|TRBJ2-7|once|TRBV29-1
CSANSRGGHEQYF
TGCAGCGCAAATTCCAGGGGCGGCCACGAGCAGTACTTC
>TRBD1|TRBJ2-7|.|TRBV28
CASGTAYEQYF
TGTGCCAGCGGGACAGCCTACGAGCAGTACTTC
>.|TRBJ1-5|.|TRBV19
CASSIMDSNQPQHF
TGTGCCAGTAGTATAATGGATAGCAATCAGCCCCAGCATTTT
>TRBD1|TRBJ1-1|.|TRBV18
CASSPPQLGGRTEAFF
TGTGCCAGCTCACCACCGCAGTTAGGGGGCAGGACTGAAGCTTTCTTT
>.|TRBJ2-1|.|TRBV30
CAWSAGRSYNEQFF
TGTGCCTGGAGTGCAGGACGATCCTACAATGAGCAGTTCTTC
>.|TRBJ2-4|once|TRBV7-2
CASSTATGRQNIQYF
TGTGCCAGCAGCACAGCTACAGGGCGGCAAAACATTCAGTACTTC
>TRBD1|TRBJ2-1|once|TRBV5-1
CASTLDRSHYNEQFF
TGCGCCAGCACCCTGGACAGGTCCCATTACAATGAGCAGTTCTTC
>.|TRBJ1-2|.|TRBV5-1
CASSLERQGYGYTF
TGCGCCAGCAGCTTGGAGCGTCAGGGCTATGGCTACACCTTC
>.|TRBJ1-1|.|TRBV30
CAWSVYADTEAFF
TGTGCCTGGAGTGTTTATGCGGACACTGAGGCTTTCTTT
>.|TRBJ2-1|.|TRBV11-2
CASSLVSYNEQFF
TGTGCCAGCAGCTTAGTTTCCTACAATGAGCAGTTCTTC
>.|TRBJ1-1|.|TRBV6-5
CASSLGTNTEAFF
TGTGCCAGCAGTTTAGGAACGAACACTGAAGCTTTCTTT
>.|TRBJ2-1|.|TRBV19
CATAQQGTSGNEQFF
TGTGCCACCGCGCAACAGGGAACCTCGGGGAATGAGCAGTTCTTC
>.|TRBJ2-3|.|TRBV27
CASSYKGGGPPDTQYF
TGTGCCAGCAGTTATAAGGGGGGAGGGCCTCCAGATACGCAGTATTTT
>TRBD1|TRBJ1-5|.|TRBV29-1
CSVVRDRVGSNQPQHF
TGCAGCGTCGTCCGGGACAGGGTCGGTAGCAATCAGCCCCAGCATTTT